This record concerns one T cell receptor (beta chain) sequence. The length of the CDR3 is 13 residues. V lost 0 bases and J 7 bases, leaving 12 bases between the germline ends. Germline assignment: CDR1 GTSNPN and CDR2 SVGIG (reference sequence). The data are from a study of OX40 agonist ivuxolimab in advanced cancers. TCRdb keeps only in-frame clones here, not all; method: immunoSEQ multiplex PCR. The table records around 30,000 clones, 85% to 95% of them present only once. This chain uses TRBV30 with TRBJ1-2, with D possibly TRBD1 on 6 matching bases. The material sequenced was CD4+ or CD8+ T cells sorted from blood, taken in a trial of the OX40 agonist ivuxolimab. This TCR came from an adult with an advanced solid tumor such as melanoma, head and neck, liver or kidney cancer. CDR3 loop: CAWSVPGGGGYTF. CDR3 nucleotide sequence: TGTGCCTGGAGTGTACCCGGGGGCGGTGGCTACACCTTC.